One sample yielded the 9 T cell receptor beta chains listed below, sequenced in a study of blood T cell repertoires in COVID-19. Measured with immunoSEQ multiplex PCR; TCRdb has only the in-frame clones, and not every one. The table lists a few hundred thousand clones, roughly 85% of them singletons. The source material was PBMCs or T cells enriched from blood (not recorded which). The source of these receptors is a middle-aged man who had recovered from COVID-19.

The chain uses TRBV4-2 and TRBJ1-6; D is undetermined. Germline V gene lookup returns CDR1 LGHNA and CDR2 YNFKEQ. There are 15 residues in the CDR3. The V end was cut by 3 bases, the J end by 7 bases, with 13 bases between. CDR3 in DNA: TGTGCCAGCAGCCAGGCCGACGGGAGAAATTCACCCCTCCACTTT. This gives the protein CASSQADGRNSPLHF.

The chain combines TRBV20-1 with TRBJ2-7; 7 bases are shared with TRBD2. The ends lost 3 bases at V and 5 bases at J; junction bases unmatched: 10. CDR1 is DFQATT, CDR2 SNEGSKA, per germline (reference sequence). This CDR3 region has 14 residues. The CDR3 region has the DNA TGCAGTGCTAGTAACGGGAGGTGGGGCGACGAGCAGTACTTC. Protein product: CSASNGRWGDEQYF.

This sequence joins TRBV4-1 and TRBJ2-7, with 8 bases that match TRBD1. The CDR3 length is 17 residues. The V and J ends lost 1 base and 3 bases, in that order; junction bases with no gene match: 11. CDR1 and CDR2 from the germline V gene are MGHRA and YSYEKL. CDR3 amino acids: CASSQVLTGAAIYEQYF. DNA of the CDR3: TGCGCCAGCAGCCAAGTCTTGACAGGGGCGGCGATCTACGAGCAGTACTTC.

J is TRBJ2-2 and V is TRBV27; maybe TRBD2 (6 bases). Germline CDR1 is MNHEY and CDR2 is SMNVEV (reference sequence). Trimming pared 3 bases from V and 0 bases from J, leaving 17 bases between. This CDR3 has 18 amino acids. CDR3 residues: CASSFSYGRDANTGELFF. As DNA, the CDR3 is TGTGCCAGCAGTTTTTCATACGGGAGAGACGCGAACACCGGGGAGCTGTTTTTT.

The chain joins TRBV3-1 (or the pseudogene TRBV3-2) to TRBJ1-3; D is uncertain. The CDR3 covers 15 residues. Germline CDR1 and CDR2: LGHDT and YNNKEL (reference sequence). V was clipped by 0 bases and J by 2 bases, with 8 bases between them. CDR3 residues: CASSQDLVPGNTIYF. In nucleotides, the CDR3 is TGTGCCAGCAGCCAAGATCTAGTGCCTGGAAACACCATATATTTT.

The V and J genes are TRBV5-1 and TRBJ2-7; tentative D call: TRBD1 (6 bases). Germline V CDR1 and CDR2: SGHRS, YFSETQ. This CDR3 contains 16 residues. Trimming shortened V by 4 bases and J by 2 bases, and 19 bases separated the two germline ends. The CDR3 loop reads CASSRQQGWEAYEQYF. For the CDR3, the DNA is TGCGCCAGCAGCCGACAACAGGGTTGGGAAGCCTACGAGCAGTACTTC.

In its sample, this clone was seen once. The chain couples TRBV6-5 to TRBJ2-6; D is uncertain. V was clipped by 6 bases and J by 0 bases, with 6 bases between them. The CDR3 extends over 14 amino acids. Germline CDR1 reads MNHEY; CDR2 reads SVGAGI. The CDR3: CASRTSSGANVLTF. The DNA of the CDR3 is TGTGCCAGCAGAACGAGCTCTGGGGCCAACGTCCTGACTTTC.

The rearrangement joins TRBV19 to TRBJ1-5; 10 bases align to TRBD1. CDR1 is LNHDA, CDR2 SQIVND, per germline (reference sequence). The CDR3 loop spans 16 amino acids. Losses at the gene ends were 1 base for V and 0 bases for J; bases not matched to a gene: 0. The CDR3 loop reads CASSIGDRGSNQPQHF. The CDR3 bases are TGTGCCAGTAGTATAGGGGACAGGGGTAGCAATCAGCCCCAGCATTTT.

Comments on this clone: The junction departs from germline at one end; a sequencing error may be responsible. This chain uses TRBV7-7 with TRBJ2-2; 10 bases fit TRBD1. The CDR3 totals 16 residues. The V gene's germline CDR1 is SSHAT and CDR2 FNYEAQ (reference sequence). CDR3 in amino acids: CASSPGQGANTGELFF. The CDR3 DNA sequence: TGTGCTAGCAGCCCCGGACAGGGGGCGAACACCGGGGAGCTGTTTTTT. The full variable domain, with the rest looked up from reference TRBV7-7 and TRBJ2-2, is GAGVSQSPRYKVTKRGQDVTLRCDPISSHATLYWYQQALGQGPEFLTYFNYEAQPDKSGLPSDRFSAERPEGSISTLTIQRTEQRDSAMYRCASSPGQGANTGELFFGEGSRLTVL.